Listed here is a single T cell receptor (beta chain). Trimming removed 6 bases from V and 0 bases from J; junction bases left unmatched: 7. The V gene's germline CDR1 is SNHLY and CDR2 FYNNEI. This CDR3 has 15 residues. This sample stems from a study of cytomegalovirus exposure and HLA in healthy donors. Whole-study context: Approximately 200 million T cells yielded 110 million or so unique TCR beta sequences in earlier analysis.

Use of 60 Vbeta and 13 Jbeta primers characterized the PCR. Sequenced by immunoSEQ multiplex PCR; TCRdb stores in-frame clones only, minus some. Seen here are about 200,000 clones, 82% observed once, and the top ten hold approximately 6.5%. The sequence came from a man between 40 and 49 years old in good health and CMV-seropositive. The gene calls are TRBV2 and TRBJ1-1; 7 bases map to TRBD1. What was sequenced was PBMCs. CDR3 residues: CASRDRGQLNTEAFF. The CDR3, as DNA: TGTGCCAGCAGAGACCGGGGACAGCTGAACACTGAAGCTTTCTTT.